The 13 T cell receptor beta chains below come from one sample, sequenced in a study of cytomegalovirus exposure and HLA in healthy donors. The PCR was carried out with 60 Vbeta primers and 13 Jbeta primers. Sequencing used immunoSEQ multiplex PCR; TCRdb keeps in-frame clones, though not all of them. The sample has more than 80,000 clones; more than 75% are singletons. Sequencing was carried out using PBMCs. Receptors originate from a man between 25 and 39 years old in good health and CMV-seropositive.

This rearrangement joins TRBV2 to TRBJ2-2, with unresolved D. Per the germline V gene, CDR1 is SNHLY and CDR2 is FYNNEI. This CDR3 has 14 residues. Trimming left V 6 bases short and J 0 bases short, with 8 bases between. The CDR3 reads CASRTIANTGELFF. As DNA, the CDR3 is TGTGCCAGCAGGACAATAGCGAACACCGGGGAGCTGTTTTTT.

As regards this clone: At one end the junction does not follow the germline gene, possibly because of a read error. V gene TRBV5-1 combines with J gene TRBJ2-7; unclear D gene. This CDR3 region has 11 residues. Germline CDR1 and CDR2: SGHRS and YFSETQ. Here the CDR3 reads CASSSHYEQHF. The DNA of the CDR3 is TGCGCCAGCAGCTCCCACTACGAGCAGCACTTC.

This clone has only one observation. This chain connects TRBV5-4 to TRBJ1-2; 7 bases align to TRBD1. The CDR3 contains 13 residues. Germline assignment: CDR1 SGHNT and CDR2 YYREEE (reference sequence). The V and J ends lost 4 bases and 6 bases, in that order; junction bases with no gene match: 6. CDR3 residues: CASSLGGENGYTF. The CDR3 DNA reads as TGTGCCAGCAGCCTAGGGGGCGAAAATGGCTACACCTTC.

V and J are TRBV7-8 and TRBJ2-3, with 10 bases aligning to TRBD2. The germline gives CDR1 SGHVS, CDR2 FQNEAQ. The CDR3 has 19 amino acids. V trimming: 2 bases; J trimming: 0 bases; junction bases outside the gene matches: 11. The CDR3 here is CASSLPPLAGEASTDTQYF. CDR3 DNA: TGTGCCAGCAGCTTACCCCCCCTAGCGGGAGAAGCAAGCACAGATACGCAGTATTTT.

This rearrangement joins TRBV9 to TRBJ1-1; TRBD1 aligns across 7 bases. Germline CDR1 is SGDLS and CDR2 is YYNGEE. V gave up 3 bases and J gave up 4 bases; unmatched junction bases: 12. This CDR3 spans 16 amino acids. CDR3 protein: CASSARDSRGFTEAFF. The CDR3 DNA is TGTGCCAGCAGCGCCCGGGACTCCAGGGGGTTCACTGAAGCTTTCTTT.

The gene calls are TRBV30 and TRBJ2-1; unclear D gene. V lost 4 bases to trimming and J lost 0 bases, with 7 bases between them. This CDR3 contains 13 residues. From germline, CDR1 is GTSNPN and CDR2 SVGIG (reference sequence). The CDR3 sequence: CAWTSSSYNEQFF. Here the CDR3 DNA reads TGTGCCTGGACGAGTAGCTCCTACAATGAGCAGTTCTTC. Together with reference TRBV30 and TRBJ2-1, the CDR3 gives the full variable domain: SQTIHQWPATLVQPVGSPLSLECTVEGTSNPNLYWYRQAAGRGLQLLFYSVGIGQISSEVPQNLSASRPQDRQFILSSKKLLLSDSGFYLCAWTSSSYNEQFFGPGTRLTVL.

A single count supports this clone. V gene TRBV9 combines with J gene TRBJ2-5; maybe TRBD1 (5 bases). V lost 1 base, J lost 6 bases, and 13 bases lay in between. Germline V lookup: CDR1 SGDLS, CDR2 YYNGEE. The CDR3 is made up of 14 amino acids. The CDR3 nucleotides read TGTGCCAGCAGCGTAACCCAGGGCGGAAAGACCCAGTACTTC. It specifies CASSVTQGGKTQYF.

V gene TRBV27 combines with J gene TRBJ2-7; TRBD1 might be the D (6 bases). The CDR3 has 13 residues. The V end lost 7 bases, the J end lost 0 bases, and 10 bases lay between the germline ends. CDR1 is MNHEY, CDR2 SMNVEV, per germline (reference sequence). CDR3 DNA: TGTGCCAGCAAAATGACAGGCTCCTACGAGCAGTACTTC. Translating gives CASKMTGSYEQYF.

This clone appeared once. The rearrangement links TRBV5-6 to TRBJ2-7, with TRBD1 as a possible D gene (6 bases). Germline V gene data show CDR1 as SGHDT and CDR2 as YYEEEE. The CDR3 runs 14 residues. V lost 3 bases and J 2 bases, leaving 12 bases between the germline ends. In nucleotides, the CDR3 is TGTGCCAGCAGCTCCTTCGGGGACACCTACGAGCAGTACTTC. Translating it yields CASSSFGDTYEQYF.

The rearrangement uses TRBV11-3 and TRBJ2-1; weak D call: TRBD2 (6 bases). Per germline, CDR1 SGHNT and CDR2 YENEEA. V lost 4 bases to trimming and J lost 9 bases, with 13 bases between them. CDR3 length: 13 amino acids. CDR3 DNA: TGTGCCAGCAGCTCGACTAGTTATTCTGAGCAGTTCTTC. It is translated as CASSSTSYSEQFF.

The rearrangement links TRBV5-4 to TRBJ2-2; 8 bases are a match to TRBD2. V dropped 2 bases and J dropped 5; count of bases not matched to a gene: 2. Germline lookup yields CDR1 SGHNT and CDR2 YYREEE (reference sequence). The CDR3 is made up of 14 amino acids. The CDR3 spells CASSFAGGTGELFF. DNA for the CDR3: TGTGCCAGCAGCTTTGCGGGAGGTACCGGGGAGCTGTTTTTT.

Of note for this clone: At one of its ends the junction is not consistent with the germline gene, which may arise from a read error. V and J are TRBV6-1 and TRBJ1-5; 8 bases map to TRBD1. This CDR3 region has 17 residues. Germline V CDR1 and CDR2: MNHNS, SASEGT. CDR3 sequence: CASSEGAGGFSNQPQPF. DNA of the CDR3: TGTGCCAGCAGTGAAGGGGCAGGGGGCTTCAGCAATCAGCCCCAGCCTTTT.

The chain employs TRBV28 and TRBJ2-1; 7 nucleotides align to TRBD2. The J segment lost 6 bases and the V segment lost 6 bases, leaving 8 bases of the junction unmatched. CDR1 is MDHEN, CDR2 SYDVKM, per germline. The CDR3 is 14 residues long. The chain's CDR3 is CASSSSGNPNEQFF. CDR3 DNA sequence: TGTGCCAGCAGCTCCAGCGGGAACCCCAATGAGCAGTTCTTC.